A selection of T cell receptor beta chains follows, all from one sample in a study of patients and donors after allogeneic stem cell transplantation. TCRdb processed the RT-PCR reads anew with MiXCR; each CDR3 protein has one entry. The sample includes under 95,000 distinct CDR3 sequences, around 5% seen only once; the top ten take around 3%. The sample comprised blood, either unsorted or a sorted T cell fraction (not recorded which). The receptors derive from a human donor who was either an allogeneic HSCT recipient or a stem cell or donor lymphocyte infusion donor (not recorded which). It is not recorded whose cells these are; they may come from a transplant donor. Each CDR3 is given with its conserved first and last residue.

v_call cdr3_aa
TRBV20-1 CSASPGGSYSYNEQFF
TRBV20-1 CSAIGIPGLAGSRTYNEQFF
TRBV11-2 CASSSRRDGGEAFF
TRBV12-3/TRBV12-4 CASSSSGTGVSGQYF
TRBV20-1 CSARGGPYNSPLHF
TRBV19 CASRPHGNRAYEQYF
TRBV2 CASKRDRDYEQYF
TRBV5-4 CASSLKQGAYTEAFF
TRBV14 CASSGPAGTGELFF
TRBV2 CASKTGWNTEAFF
TRBV20-1 CSAHLSGGRGMGETQYF
TRBV7-2 CASSWRLAPSTDTQYF
TRBV7-8 CASSIIQGNGSPLHF
TRBV7-9 CASSLGGSLWYF
TRBV11-3 CASSRHRGLVYEQYF
TRBV21-1 CASRAGLAAGFSTDTQYF
TRBV14 CASSPFGRGPGGETQYF
TRBV2 CASKGGTGPESLHF
TRBV6-2/TRBV6-3 CASIRRGAGTYNEQFF
TRBV7-9 CASSVGQFSYEQYF
TRBV3-1 CASSPSGLTGPGFF
TRBV19 CASSIRERGELFF
TRBV20-1 CSVARDGGKLFF